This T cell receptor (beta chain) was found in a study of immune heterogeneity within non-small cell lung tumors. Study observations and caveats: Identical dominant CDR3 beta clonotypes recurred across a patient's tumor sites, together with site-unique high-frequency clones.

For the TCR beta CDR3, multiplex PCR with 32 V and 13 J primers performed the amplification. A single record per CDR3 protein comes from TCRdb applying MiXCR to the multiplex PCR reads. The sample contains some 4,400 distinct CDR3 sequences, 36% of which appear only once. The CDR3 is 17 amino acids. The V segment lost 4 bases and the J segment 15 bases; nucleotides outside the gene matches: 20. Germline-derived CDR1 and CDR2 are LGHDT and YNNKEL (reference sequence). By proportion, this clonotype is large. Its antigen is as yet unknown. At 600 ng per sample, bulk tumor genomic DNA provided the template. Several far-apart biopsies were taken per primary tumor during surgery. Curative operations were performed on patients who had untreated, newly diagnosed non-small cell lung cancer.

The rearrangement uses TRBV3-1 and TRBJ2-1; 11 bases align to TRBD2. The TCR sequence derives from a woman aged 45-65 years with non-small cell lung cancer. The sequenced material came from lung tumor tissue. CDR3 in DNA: TGTGCCAGCAGCCTAGGGGTAGGGACTAGCGGAGCCCCCCCCCCGTTCTTC. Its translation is CASSLGVGTSGAPPPFF.